Given below is one T cell receptor (beta chain) in context. Its antigen is as yet unknown. Per the germline V gene, CDR1 is SGHVS and CDR2 is FNYEAQ. V was clipped by 5 bases and J by 5 bases, with 7 bases between them. The CDR3 is made up of 11 amino acids. This table comes from immunoSEQ multiplex PCR, and its TCRdb copy is limited to in-frame clones, with some not included. The sample shows around 35,000 clones, more than 85% of them seen only once. The data stem from a study of OX40 agonist ivuxolimab in advanced cancers. Study overall: Of the participants, 35% to 50% had some prior anti-PD-1, anti-PD-L1 or anti-CTLA-4 therapy, which was allowed. Partial responses were achieved by three patients: one hepatocellular carcinoma, two cutaneous melanoma.

Findings and limits, study-wide: At 0.1 to 3.0 mg/kg and by week 6, CD4+ and CD8+ T cells in the blood had expanded clonally. Mean expanded clone counts were higher in CD8+ than CD4+ T cells.

The specimen was CD4+ or CD8+ T cells sorted from blood, collected in a trial of the OX40 agonist ivuxolimab. This clonotype was obtained from an adult with an advanced solid tumor such as melanoma, head and neck, liver or kidney cancer. The chain links TRBV7-6 to TRBJ2-7; D ambiguous. CDR3 loop: CASSPSNEQYF. The DNA of the CDR3 is TGTGCCAGCAGCCCGTCTAACGAGCAGTACTTC.